Following are 28 T cell receptor beta chains from one sample sequenced in a study of blood T cell repertoires in COVID-19 (dated by TCRdb to the early 2020s). Preparation of the library involved the immunoSEQ multiplex PCR assay. TCRdb carries this immuneACCESS record with in-frame sequences only. Its versions omit some clonotypes, under half of them owing to an unresolved V gene in the studies checked, with the rest unexplained. Recorded for this sample are fewer than 200,000 clones; roughly four fifths of them occurred a single time. The ten most abundant clones make up approximately 8% of the sample. The sample comprised peripheral blood. The receptors were gathered from a woman in her seventies with COVID-19, enrolled during active disease.

The rearrangement uses TRBV2 and TRBJ2-7; 7 bases align to TRBD1. Germline CDR1 SNHLY, CDR2 FYNNEI. There are 11 residues in the CDR3. The junction had 1 base not matched to a gene; V was cut back by 9 bases and J by 2 bases. The CDR3 loop reads CASGQAYEQYF. The CDR3 DNA sequence: TGTGCCAGTGGACAGGCCTACGAGCAGTACTTC.

Concerning this clone: Other DNA sequences in the same sample also yield this CDR3. The CDR3 bases are TGTGCCAGCAGCGTTAGGACTAGCGGATACAATGAGCAGTTCTTC. It specifies CASSVRTSGYNEQFF. The chain combines TRBV9 with TRBJ2-1, with 10 bases that match TRBD2. The CDR3 length is 15 residues. Per germline, CDR1 SGDLS and CDR2 YYNGEE. The V segment lost 2 bases and the J segment 4 bases; nucleotides outside the gene matches: 3.

This chain connects TRBV27 to TRBJ1-1; maybe TRBD1 (5 bases). This CDR3 has 17 amino acids. Trimming cost V 3 bases and J 0 bases, with 17 bases left between them. In germline, CDR1 is MNHEY, CDR2 SMNVEV (reference sequence). The CDR3 reads CASSLSGTLFMNTEAFF. The CDR3 DNA reads TGTGCCAGCAGTTTGTCAGGGACTCTATTCATGAACACTGAAGCTTTCTTT.

The chain couples TRBV3-1 (or the pseudogene TRBV3-2) to TRBJ1-3; 7 nucleotides agree with TRBD1. The J segment lost 2 bases and the V segment lost 2 bases, leaving 0 bases of the junction unmatched. CDR1 is LGHDT and CDR2 is YNNKEL in the germline V gene (reference sequence). The CDR3 runs to 14 residues. CDR3 residues: CASSQQGAGNTIYF. For the CDR3, the DNA is TGTGCCAGCAGCCAACAGGGGGCTGGAAACACCATATATTTT.

This chain links TRBV4-1 with TRBJ2-1; D possibly corresponds to TRBD2 (5 bases). V dropped 1 base and J dropped 9 bases, with 19 bases sitting between them. Germline CDR1 is MGHRA and CDR2 is YSYEKL. The CDR3 is 16 amino acids. This CDR3 reads CASSQGGSIALAEQFF. The CDR3 nucleotides are TGCGCCAGCAGCCAAGGCGGGTCCATTGCCCTAGCTGAGCAGTTCTTC.

The V gene is TRBV3-1 (or the pseudogene TRBV3-2), the J gene TRBJ1-2; D gene ambiguous. Deletions cut 1 base from V and 8 bases from J, with 11 bases between. This CDR3 is 13 amino acids long. Germline values: CDR1 LGHDT, CDR2 YNNKEL (reference sequence). CDR3 DNA sequence: TGTGCCAGCAGCCAAGGGTTTGGGGAGGGCTACACCTTC. This encodes CASSQGFGEGYTF.

The sample holds a few counts of this clone. The rearrangement uses TRBV4-1 and TRBJ2-7; 10 bases fit TRBD1. Germline V CDR1 and CDR2: MGHRA, YSYEKL. The junction had 3 bases not matched to a gene; V was cut back by 3 bases and J by 4 bases. The CDR3 runs 14 residues. CDR3: CASSQRQGAYEQYF. The CDR3 coding sequence is TGCGCCAGCAGCCAGCGACAGGGGGCATACGAGCAGTACTTC.

The chain couples TRBV7-6 to TRBJ1-1; no clear D gene. Per the germline V gene, CDR1 is SGHVS and CDR2 is FNYEAQ. V lost 2 bases, J lost 2 bases, and 9 bases lay in between. The CDR3 consists of 14 residues. The DNA for the CDR3 is TGTGCCAGCAGCTTAACCAGGTTAAACACTGAAGCTTTCTTT. Its translation is CASSLTRLNTEAFF.

V is TRBV29-1 and J is TRBJ1-2, with TRBD1 identical over 9 bases. CDR3 length equals 13 residues. V shed 5 bases, J shed 8 bases, and the junction held 9 bases outside the gene matches. Germline loops: CDR1 SQVTM, CDR2 ANQGSEA. This CDR3 is CSVQRDREDGYTF. For the CDR3, the DNA is TGCAGCGTTCAGAGGGACAGGGAGGACGGCTACACCTTC.

The rearrangement joins TRBV27 to TRBJ1-1, with D possibly matching TRBD1 (5 bases). The germline V gene encodes CDR1 MNHEY and CDR2 SMNVEV (reference sequence). The CDR3 has 15 amino acids. V dropped 7 bases and J dropped 4 bases, with 19 bases sitting between them. Written as DNA, the CDR3 is TGTGCCAGCACCCACGGGACTCCCAAAATCACTGAAGCTTTCTTT. This gives the protein CASTHGTPKITEAFF.

This clone came up once. The CDR3 spells CASSFLGGPSSFSTDTQYF. The CDR3 DNA sequence: TGTGCCAGCAGCTTTCTGGGGGGGCCTTCCTCCTTTAGCACAGATACGCAGTATTTT. The V call is TRBV7-9, the J call TRBJ2-3, with a possible D match to TRBD2 (7 bases). Germline CDR1 and CDR2: SEHNR and FQNEAQ (reference sequence). V lost 3 bases and J 0 bases, leaving 22 bases between the germline ends. The CDR3 runs 19 residues.

This chain connects TRBV5-1 to TRBJ2-5; 9 bases are shared with TRBD2. CDR1 and CDR2 from the germline V gene are SGHRS and YFSETQ. Losses at the gene ends were 0 bases for V and 3 bases for J; bases not matched to a gene: 6. This CDR3 is built from 16 residues. In DNA form, the CDR3 reads TGCGCCAGCAGCTTGGAGGCGGGAGGGCTAGAAGAGACCCAGTACTTC. This gives the protein CASSLEAGGLEETQYF.

The genes are TRBV19 and TRBJ2-5; TRBD2 matches at 13 bases. Germline-derived CDR1 and CDR2 are LNHDA and SQIVND (reference sequence). This CDR3 contains 16 residues. Trimming at V came to 8 bases and at J to 4 bases, leaving 10 bases not matched to a gene. The CDR3 reads CASRQGGLAGLETQYF. CDR3 nucleotide sequence: TGTGCCAGTCGACAGGGGGGACTAGCGGGATTAGAGACCCAGTACTTC.

The chain couples TRBV4-3 to TRBJ2-7, with 7 positions matching TRBD1. Per germline, CDR1 LGHNA and CDR2 YSLEER. This CDR3 has 14 residues. V was pared by 4 bases and J by 6 bases, with 9 bases of the junction left unmatched. The CDR3 sequence is CASSPERGRGEQYF. The CDR3 DNA reads TGCGCCAGCAGCCCAGAGAGGGGGCGTGGCGAGCAGTACTTC.

This chain joins TRBV7-6 and TRBJ2-1; 10 bases are shared with TRBD2. Germline values: CDR1 SGHVS, CDR2 FNYEAQ. The CDR3 covers 18 residues. V shed 0 bases, J shed 4 bases, and the junction held 9 bases outside the gene matches. CDR3 sequence reads: CASSLASSSGRLYNEQFF. CDR3 in DNA: TGTGCCAGCAGCTTAGCGTCATCTAGCGGGAGACTGTACAATGAGCAGTTCTTC.

This chain uses TRBV12-5 with TRBJ2-7; D is ambiguous. Germline V gene lookup returns CDR1 LGHNT and CDR2 FRNRAP. The CDR3 runs 11 residues. Deletions cut 0 bases from V and 10 bases from J, with 7 bases between. CDR3 residues: CASGLVDNQYF. DNA for the CDR3: TGTGCTAGTGGTTTGGTAGACAATCAGTACTTC.

The rearrangement joins TRBV30 to TRBJ2-3; D might be TRBD2 (5 bases). The V end was cut by 2 bases, the J end by 2 bases, with 11 bases between. The CDR3 covers 14 residues. From germline, CDR1 is GTSNPN and CDR2 SVGIG (reference sequence). CDR3 amino acids: CAWSLSGYTDTQYF. In DNA form, the CDR3 reads TGTGCCTGGAGTCTAAGCGGATACACAGATACGCAGTATTTT.

The chain carries TRBV4-2 and TRBJ2-4, with 7 nucleotides matching TRBD1. The CDR3 has 14 amino acids. V was pared by 2 bases and J by 8 bases, with 6 bases of the junction left unmatched. Per the germline V gene, CDR1 is LGHNA and CDR2 is YNFKEQ. The CDR3 coding sequence is TGTGCCAGCAGCCAAATTGGACAGGAGCACATTCAGTACTTC. It yields the protein CASSQIGQEHIQYF.

This rearrangement joins TRBV28 to TRBJ2-7; tentative D call: TRBD2 (5 bases). This CDR3 has 14 residues. V shed 4 bases and J shed 3 bases, with 13 bases lying between them. Germline CDR1 is MDHEN and CDR2 is SYDVKM. DNA of the CDR3: TGTGCCAGCAGTTCCTCGATAGGACTCTACGAGCAGTACTTC. Protein product: CASSSSIGLYEQYF.

The chain uses TRBV14 and TRBJ2-5, with D possibly matching TRBD2 (6 bases). The CDR3 runs 14 residues. CDR1 is SGHDN, CDR2 FVKESK, per germline. V lost 3 bases, J lost 3 bases, and 11 bases lay in between. This CDR3 reads CASSQYSGKETQYF. In DNA, the CDR3 is TGTGCCAGCAGCCAGTATAGCGGAAAAGAGACCCAGTACTTC.

The chain recombines TRBV6-1 with TRBJ2-1; 11 bases match TRBD2. The CDR3 totals 18 residues. J was trimmed by 3 bases and V by 2 bases; bases with no gene match: 9. CDR1 is MNHNS and CDR2 is SASEGT in the germline V gene. The CDR3 DNA is TGTGCCAGCAGTGAACAGTTCGCGGGACTAGCGGTCTACAATGAGCAGTTCTTC. It codes for CASSEQFAGLAVYNEQFF.

This chain uses TRBV11-2 with TRBJ2-3; 11 positions match TRBD2. This CDR3 comprises 15 residues. Per the germline V gene, CDR1 is SGHAT and CDR2 is FQNNGV. V lost 3 bases, J lost 2 bases, and 1 base stayed unmatched. The CDR3 protein is CASSFSGRATDTQYF. The CDR3 DNA reads as TGTGCCAGCAGCTTTAGCGGGAGGGCCACAGATACGCAGTATTTT.

The chain has TRBV19 and TRBJ2-4, with 9 bases that match TRBD1. The CDR3 consists of 17 residues. Trimming cost V 2 bases and J 12 bases; bases outside gene matches: 17. Germline assignment: CDR1 LNHDA and CDR2 SQIVND (reference sequence). The CDR3 here is CASSIIGTGPGWHSQYF. Here the CDR3 DNA reads TGTGCCAGTAGTATAATAGGGACAGGGCCGGGCTGGCATAGTCAGTACTTC. Supplemented by reference TRBV19 and TRBJ2-4, the full variable domain reads DGGITQSPKYLFRKEGQNVTLSCEQNLNHDAMYWYRQDPGQGLRLIYYSQIVNDFQKGDIAEGYSVSREKKESFPLTVTSAQKNPTAFYLCASSIIGTGPGWHSQYFGAGTRLSVL.

The chain uses TRBV7-9 and TRBJ2-7; 10 positions match TRBD1. The J segment lost 4 bases and the V segment lost 5 bases, leaving 8 bases of the junction unmatched. The CDR3 runs 15 residues. Per germline, CDR1 SEHNR and CDR2 FQNEAQ (reference sequence). The CDR3: CASSPRDRGSYEQYF. CDR3 DNA: TGTGCCAGCAGCCCCCGGGACAGGGGATCTTACGAGCAGTACTTC.

This clone came up many times. This chain uses TRBV9 with TRBJ2-2; D is undetermined. V gave up 3 bases and J gave up 5 bases, with 20 bases separating them. The germline CDR1 and CDR2 sequences are SGDLS and YYNGEE. This CDR3 has 17 residues. The CDR3 bases are TGTGCCAGCAGCGCAACAGATGGGTCCCGTAGGACCGGGGAGCTGTTTTTT. It yields the protein CASSATDGSRRTGELFF. Based on the CDR3 plus reference TRBV9 and TRBJ2-2, the full variable domain is DSGVTQTPKHLITATGQRVTLRCSPRSGDLSVYWYQQSLDQGLQFLIQYYNGEERAKGNILERFSAQQFPDLHSELNLSSLELGDSALYFCASSATDGSRRTGELFFGEGSRLTVL.

The chain joins TRBV5-8 to TRBJ1-5; 9 bases agree with TRBD1. After removal of 6 bases from V and 2 bases from J, the junction contained 6 bases not matched to a gene. Germline CDR1 SGHTS, CDR2 YDEGEE. The CDR3 spans 15 residues. In DNA, the CDR3 is TGTGCCAGCACCCCCCGGGACAGGGGCAATCAGCCCCAGCATTTT. Its protein product is CASTPRDRGNQPQHF.

J is TRBJ2-6 and V is TRBV24-1, with D unclear. V gave up 9 bases and J gave up 0 bases, with 11 bases separating them. CDR1 and CDR2 (germline): KGHDR, SFDVKD. This CDR3 is 15 amino acids long. The CDR3 sequence: CATANPGSGANVLTF. CDR3 sequence (DNA): TGTGCCACCGCAAACCCCGGCTCTGGGGCCAACGTCCTGACTTTC.

This clone came up a few times. V and J are TRBV7-9 and TRBJ2-7; tentative D call: TRBD2 (6 bases). The germline CDR1 and CDR2 sequences are SEHNR and FQNEAQ (reference sequence). V lost 0 bases, J lost 3 bases, and 9 bases lay in between. This CDR3 has 14 amino acids. The CDR3 coding sequence is TGTGCCAGCAGCTTAGCGGGAGGCCGCTACGAGCAGTACTTC. It yields the protein CASSLAGGRYEQYF.